A selection of T cell receptor beta chains follows, all from one sample in a study of somatic mutations in cytotoxic T cells in rheumatoid arthritis. Measured with immunoSEQ multiplex PCR; TCRdb has only the in-frame clones, and not every one. The sample includes just over 15,000 clones, about four fifths of them seen just once. The sample was CD8+ T cells sorted from blood. These receptor sequences come from an adult with rheumatoid arthritis. Both conserved end residues are part of each CDR3. Clone size is shown for a subset of rows, as once, few, many or a class of expanded clone.

V gene: TRBV4-1
clone size: once
CDR3 protein: CASSHGQGASYEQYF

V gene: TRBV20-1
clone size: .
CDR3 protein: CSARDPPEWYF

V gene: TRBV4-1
clone size: .
CDR3 protein: CASSQVSGSYGYTF

V gene: TRBV27
clone size: .
CDR3 protein: CASSPGTSLTDTQYF

V gene: TRBV27
clone size: .
CDR3 protein: CASSLAGGAGINTEAFF

V gene: TRBV7-8
clone size: .
CDR3 protein: CASSLGASGRGEQYF

V gene: TRBV13
clone size: .
CDR3 protein: CASSTQGRGRDGYTF

V gene: TRBV19
clone size: few
CDR3 protein: CASSIQGALEAFF

V gene: TRBV27
clone size: .
CDR3 protein: CASRRGQRSSYNSPLHF

V gene: TRBV5-1
clone size: .
CDR3 protein: CASSLDYGTVAYEQYF

V gene: TRBV5-6
clone size: .
CDR3 protein: CASSLGWEPNQPQHF

V gene: TRBV5-6
clone size: .
CDR3 protein: CASSLGQSYEQYF

V gene: TRBV4-1
clone size: few
CDR3 protein: CASRPGTDFYGYTF

V gene: TRBV9
clone size: .
CDR3 protein: CASSVGSGAPYEQYF

V gene: TRBV29-1
clone size: .
CDR3 protein: CSVRGLSYEQYF

V gene: TRBV6-1
clone size: .
CDR3 protein: CASSELPTGLVDTQYF

V gene: TRBV4-1
clone size: .
CDR3 protein: CASSTPAGGLRETQYF

V gene: TRBV15
clone size: .
CDR3 protein: CATSEDWNTEAFF

V gene: TRBV30
clone size: .
CDR3 protein: CAWEKGTSNIQYF

V gene: TRBV4-2
clone size: .
CDR3 protein: CASSQLGQGHQPQHF

V gene: TRBV6-5
clone size: .
CDR3 protein: CASSYNQLNTGELFF

V gene: TRBV6-1
clone size: once
CDR3 protein: CASSGLKGPNYGYTF

V gene: TRBV5-1
clone size: few
CDR3 protein: CASSIDRVAEAFF

V gene: TRBV5-4
clone size: .
CDR3 protein: CASSFPGSDEQYF

V gene: TRBV6-6
clone size: few
CDR3 protein: CASSNWDTGSSYEQYF

V gene: TRBV7-9
clone size: few
CDR3 protein: CASSRGYYEQYF

V gene: TRBV5-1
clone size: .
CDR3 protein: CASSSSGTKETQYF

V gene: TRBV2
clone size: .
CDR3 protein: CASSEQGTDTEAFF

V gene: TRBV15
clone size: .
CDR3 protein: CATSRDWQSGQPQHF

V gene: TRBV7-8
clone size: once
CDR3 protein: CASSLDSWSHEQYF

V gene: TRBV28
clone size: .
CDR3 protein: CASSPGQGDQETQYF

V gene: TRBV7-9
clone size: .
CDR3 protein: CASSLARQGRPSADTQYF

V gene: TRBV6-4
clone size: .
CDR3 protein: CASSVNDGGELFF

V gene: TRBV2
clone size: .
CDR3 protein: CASSEGGLPADTQYF

V gene: TRBV19
clone size: .
CDR3 protein: CASSPPGNIGYTEAFF

V gene: TRBV29-1
clone size: .
CDR3 protein: CSVHWGVDQPQHF

V gene: TRBV7-6
clone size: .
CDR3 protein: CASSLGAANTEAFF

V gene: TRBV5-4
clone size: .
CDR3 protein: CASSWGQGALPYEQYF

V gene: TRBV9
clone size: .
CDR3 protein: CASSVIADEQFF

V gene: TRBV2
clone size: .
CDR3 protein: CASSDPTSGGEIGELFF

V gene: TRBV5-5
clone size: .
CDR3 protein: CASSLGTDSTF

V gene: TRBV29-1
clone size: few
CDR3 protein: CSVEDGVNTEAFF

V gene: TRBV10-3
clone size: few
CDR3 protein: CAISEGRAGYF

V gene: TRBV13
clone size: .
CDR3 protein: CASTGDHVAGELFF

V gene: TRBV23-1
clone size: few
CDR3 protein: CASSQGRPARVTEAFF

V gene: TRBV27
clone size: few
CDR3 protein: CASSLSGGPYEQYF

V gene: TRBV28
clone size: .
CDR3 protein: CASSLFRTTETQYF

V gene: TRBV6-5
clone size: .
CDR3 protein: CASSYVLGNTEAFF

V gene: TRBV7-9
clone size: .
CDR3 protein: CASSPPGQRGVQPLHF

V gene: TRBV5-1
clone size: .
CDR3 protein: CASSFRDYHEQFF

V gene: TRBV7-8
clone size: .
CDR3 protein: CASSSSILPTNEQYF

V gene: TRBV7-9
clone size: .
CDR3 protein: CASSHATGRGTDTQYF

V gene: TRBV10-3
clone size: .
CDR3 protein: CAISESSGIAYEQYF

V gene: TRBV11-2
clone size: .
CDR3 protein: CASSLGTGGYEQYF